This T cell receptor (beta chain) was found in a study of cytomegalovirus exposure and HLA in healthy donors. This clone showed up just a few times. PCR primers comprised 60 Vbeta and 13 Jbeta primers. Clones were sequenced by immunoSEQ multiplex PCR, and TCRdb holds only the in-frame ones, with some missing. The table lists 200,000 or so clones, approximately 80% of them singletons. Sequencing used PBMCs. The TCR comes from a boy aged 2 to 9 in good health and CMV-seronegative.

The DNA of the CDR3 is TGTGCCAGCAGTTACTATGGTAGCAATCAGCCCCAGCATTTT. It is translated as CASSYYGSNQPQHF. V usage is TRBV2 and J usage is TRBJ1-5, with D hard to call. The CDR3 extends over 14 amino acids. V was cut by 5 bases and J by 0 bases, with 8 bases left in between. The V gene's germline CDR1 is SNHLY and CDR2 FYNNEI.